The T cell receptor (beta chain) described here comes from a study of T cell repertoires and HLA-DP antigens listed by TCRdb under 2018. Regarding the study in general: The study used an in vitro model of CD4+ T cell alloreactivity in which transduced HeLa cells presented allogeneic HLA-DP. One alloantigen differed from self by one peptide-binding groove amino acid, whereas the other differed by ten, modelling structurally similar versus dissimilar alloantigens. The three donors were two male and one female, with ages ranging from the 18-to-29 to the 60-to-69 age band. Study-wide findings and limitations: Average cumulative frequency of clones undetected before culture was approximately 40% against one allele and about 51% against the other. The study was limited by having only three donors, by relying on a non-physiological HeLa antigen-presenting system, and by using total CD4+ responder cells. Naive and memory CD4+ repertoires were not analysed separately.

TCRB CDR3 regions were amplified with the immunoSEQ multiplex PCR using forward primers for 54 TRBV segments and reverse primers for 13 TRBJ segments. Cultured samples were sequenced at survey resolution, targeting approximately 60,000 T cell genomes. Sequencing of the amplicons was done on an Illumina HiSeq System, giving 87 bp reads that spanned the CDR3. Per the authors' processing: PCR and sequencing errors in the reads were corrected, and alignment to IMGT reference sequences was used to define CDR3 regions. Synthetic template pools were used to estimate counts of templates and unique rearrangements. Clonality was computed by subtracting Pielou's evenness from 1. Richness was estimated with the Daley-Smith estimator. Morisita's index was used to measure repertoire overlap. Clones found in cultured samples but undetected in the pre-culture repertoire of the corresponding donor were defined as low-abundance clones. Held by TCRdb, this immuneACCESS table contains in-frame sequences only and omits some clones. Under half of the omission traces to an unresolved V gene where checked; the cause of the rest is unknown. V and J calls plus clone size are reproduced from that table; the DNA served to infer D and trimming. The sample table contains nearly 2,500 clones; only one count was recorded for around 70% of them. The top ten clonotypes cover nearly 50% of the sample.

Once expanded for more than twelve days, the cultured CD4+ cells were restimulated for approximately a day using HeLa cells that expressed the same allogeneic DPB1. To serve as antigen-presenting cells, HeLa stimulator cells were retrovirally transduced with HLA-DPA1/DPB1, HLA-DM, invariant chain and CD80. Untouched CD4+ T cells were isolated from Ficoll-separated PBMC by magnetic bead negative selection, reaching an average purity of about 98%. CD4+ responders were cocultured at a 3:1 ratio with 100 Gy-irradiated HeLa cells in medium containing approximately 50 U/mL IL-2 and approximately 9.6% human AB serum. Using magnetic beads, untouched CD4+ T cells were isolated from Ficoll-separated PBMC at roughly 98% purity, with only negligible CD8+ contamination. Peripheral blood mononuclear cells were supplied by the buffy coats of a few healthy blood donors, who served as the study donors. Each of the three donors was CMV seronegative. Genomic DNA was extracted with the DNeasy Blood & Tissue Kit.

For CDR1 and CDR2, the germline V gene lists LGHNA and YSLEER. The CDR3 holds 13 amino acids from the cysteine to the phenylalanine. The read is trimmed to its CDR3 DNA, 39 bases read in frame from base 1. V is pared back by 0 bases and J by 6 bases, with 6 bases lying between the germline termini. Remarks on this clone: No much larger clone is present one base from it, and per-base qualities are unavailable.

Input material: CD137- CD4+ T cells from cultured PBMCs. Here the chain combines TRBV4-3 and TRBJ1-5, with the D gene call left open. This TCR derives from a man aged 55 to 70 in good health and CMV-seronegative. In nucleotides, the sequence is TGCGCCAGCAGCCAAGATATAGGTCAGCCCCAGCATTTT. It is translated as CASSQDIGQPQHF.